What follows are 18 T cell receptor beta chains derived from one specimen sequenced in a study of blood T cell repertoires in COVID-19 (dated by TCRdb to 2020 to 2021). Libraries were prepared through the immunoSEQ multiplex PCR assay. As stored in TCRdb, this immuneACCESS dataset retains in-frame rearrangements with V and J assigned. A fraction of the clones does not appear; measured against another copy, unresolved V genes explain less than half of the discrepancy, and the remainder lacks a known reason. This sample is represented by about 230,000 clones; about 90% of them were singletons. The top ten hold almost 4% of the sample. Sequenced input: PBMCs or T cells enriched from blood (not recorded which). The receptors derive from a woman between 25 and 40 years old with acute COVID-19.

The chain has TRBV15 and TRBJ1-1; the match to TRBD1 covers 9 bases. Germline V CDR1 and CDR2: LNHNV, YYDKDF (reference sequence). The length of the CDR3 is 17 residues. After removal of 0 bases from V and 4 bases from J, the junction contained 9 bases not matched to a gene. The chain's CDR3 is CATSRDWPDRGGTEAFF. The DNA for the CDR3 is TGTGCCACCAGCAGAGATTGGCCCGACAGGGGGGGCACTGAAGCTTTCTTT.

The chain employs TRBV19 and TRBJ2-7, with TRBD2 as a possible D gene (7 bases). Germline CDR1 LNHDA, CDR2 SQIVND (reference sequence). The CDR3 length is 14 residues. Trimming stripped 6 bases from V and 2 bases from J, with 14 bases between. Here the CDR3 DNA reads TGTGCCAGTAGAGACTTGGGGGGGCCCTACGAGCAGTACTTC. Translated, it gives CASRDLGGPYEQYF.

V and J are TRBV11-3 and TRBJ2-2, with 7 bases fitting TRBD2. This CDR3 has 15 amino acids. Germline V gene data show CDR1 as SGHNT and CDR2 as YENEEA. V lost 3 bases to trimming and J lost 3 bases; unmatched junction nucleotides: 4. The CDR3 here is CASSLGGFYTGELFF. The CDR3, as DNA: TGTGCCAGCAGCTTGGGGGGGTTTTACACCGGGGAGCTGTTTTTT.

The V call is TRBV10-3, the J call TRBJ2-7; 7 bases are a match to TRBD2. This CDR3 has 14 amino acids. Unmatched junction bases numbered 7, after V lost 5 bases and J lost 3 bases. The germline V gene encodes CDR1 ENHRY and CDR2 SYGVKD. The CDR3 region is CAISRGGDSYEQYF. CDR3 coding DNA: TGTGCCATCAGTCGTGGGGGGGATAGCTACGAGCAGTACTTC.

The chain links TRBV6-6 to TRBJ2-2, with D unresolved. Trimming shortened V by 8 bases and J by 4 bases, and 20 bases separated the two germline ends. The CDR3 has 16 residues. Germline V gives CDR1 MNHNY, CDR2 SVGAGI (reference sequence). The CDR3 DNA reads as TGTGCCAGCCGATTCCCGACAACCACGGTCACCGGGGAGCTGTTTTTT. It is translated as CASRFPTTTVTGELFF.

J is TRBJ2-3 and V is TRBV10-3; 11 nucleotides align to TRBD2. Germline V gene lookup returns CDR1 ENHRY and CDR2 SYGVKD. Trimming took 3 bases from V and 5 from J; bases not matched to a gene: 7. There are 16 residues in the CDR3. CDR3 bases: TGTGCCATCAGTGACCCGGGACTAGCGGCGGGAGATACGCAGTATTTT. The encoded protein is CAISDPGLAAGDTQYF.

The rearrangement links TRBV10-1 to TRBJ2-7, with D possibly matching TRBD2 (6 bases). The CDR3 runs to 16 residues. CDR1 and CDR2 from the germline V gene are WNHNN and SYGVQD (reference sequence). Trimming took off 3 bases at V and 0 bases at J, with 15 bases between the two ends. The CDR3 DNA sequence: TGCGCCAGCAGTGACACCGGGGGACCCTTCTCCTACGAGCAGTACTTC. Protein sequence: CASSDTGGPFSYEQYF.

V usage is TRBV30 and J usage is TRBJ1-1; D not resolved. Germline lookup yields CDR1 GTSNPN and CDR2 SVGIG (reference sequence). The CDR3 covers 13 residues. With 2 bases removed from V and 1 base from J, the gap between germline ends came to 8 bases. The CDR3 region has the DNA TGTGCCTGGAGTCCAACGGGGAACACTGAAGCTTTCTTT. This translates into CAWSPTGNTEAFF.

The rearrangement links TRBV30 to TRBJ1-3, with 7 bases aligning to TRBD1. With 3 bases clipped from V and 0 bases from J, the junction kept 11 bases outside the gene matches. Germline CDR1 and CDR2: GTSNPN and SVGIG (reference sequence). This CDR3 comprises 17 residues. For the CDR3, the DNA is TGTGCCTGGAGAGGTAGGGACAGATATTTCTCTGGAAACACCATATATTTT. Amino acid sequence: CAWRGRDRYFSGNTIYF.

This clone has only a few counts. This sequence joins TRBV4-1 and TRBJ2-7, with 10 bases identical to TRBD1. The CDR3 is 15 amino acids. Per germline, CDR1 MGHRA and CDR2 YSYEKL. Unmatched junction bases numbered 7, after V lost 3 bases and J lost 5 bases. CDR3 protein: CASSHSGTGEHEQYF. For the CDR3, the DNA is TGCGCCAGCAGCCATTCCGGGACAGGGGAGCACGAGCAGTACTTC.

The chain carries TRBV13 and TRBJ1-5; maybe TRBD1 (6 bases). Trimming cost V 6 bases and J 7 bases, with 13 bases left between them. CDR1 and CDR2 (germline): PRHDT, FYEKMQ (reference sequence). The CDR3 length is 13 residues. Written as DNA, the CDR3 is TGTGCCAGCAGTTCAAGGGGGGGACAGCCCCAGCATTTT. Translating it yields CASSSRGGQPQHF.

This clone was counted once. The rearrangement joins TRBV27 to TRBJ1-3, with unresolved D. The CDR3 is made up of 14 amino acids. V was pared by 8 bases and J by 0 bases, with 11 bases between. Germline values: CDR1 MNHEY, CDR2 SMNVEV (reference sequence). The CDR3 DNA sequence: TGTGCCAGCTGGGAGCCTTCCTCTGGAAACACCATATATTTT. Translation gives CASWEPSSGNTIYF.

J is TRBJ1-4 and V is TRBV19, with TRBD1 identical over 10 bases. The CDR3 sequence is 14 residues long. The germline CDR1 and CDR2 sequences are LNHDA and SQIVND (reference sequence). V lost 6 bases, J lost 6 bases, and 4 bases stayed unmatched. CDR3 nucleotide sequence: TGTGCCAGTAGACGCGGACAGGGGGATGAAAAACTGTTTTTT. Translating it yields CASRRGQGDEKLFF.

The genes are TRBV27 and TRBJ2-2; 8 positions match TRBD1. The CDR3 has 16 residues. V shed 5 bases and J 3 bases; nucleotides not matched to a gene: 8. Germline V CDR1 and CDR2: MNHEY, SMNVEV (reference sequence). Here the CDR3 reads CASSRTGRMDTGELFF. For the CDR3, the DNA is TGTGCCAGCAGTCGGACAGGGAGAATGGACACCGGGGAGCTGTTTTTT.

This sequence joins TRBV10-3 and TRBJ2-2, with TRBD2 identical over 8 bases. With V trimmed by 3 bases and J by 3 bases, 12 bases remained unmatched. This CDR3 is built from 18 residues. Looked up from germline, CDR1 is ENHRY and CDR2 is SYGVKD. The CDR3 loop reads CAISDPGLVLRDTGELFF. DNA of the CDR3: TGTGCCATCAGTGATCCGGGACTAGTTCTTCGGGACACCGGGGAGCTGTTTTTT.

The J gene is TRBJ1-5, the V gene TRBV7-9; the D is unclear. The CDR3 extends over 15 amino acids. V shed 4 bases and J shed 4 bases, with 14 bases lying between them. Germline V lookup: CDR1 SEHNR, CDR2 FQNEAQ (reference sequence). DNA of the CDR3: TGTGCCAGCAGCTCCGACGACACTAGAAATCAGCCCCAGCATTTT. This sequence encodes CASSSDDTRNQPQHF.

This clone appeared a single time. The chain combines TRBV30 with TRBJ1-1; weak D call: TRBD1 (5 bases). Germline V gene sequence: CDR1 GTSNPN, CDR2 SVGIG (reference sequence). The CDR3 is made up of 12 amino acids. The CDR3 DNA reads TGTGCTTGGGGCAGTCAGAACACTGAAGCTTTCTTT. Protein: CAWGSQNTEAFF.

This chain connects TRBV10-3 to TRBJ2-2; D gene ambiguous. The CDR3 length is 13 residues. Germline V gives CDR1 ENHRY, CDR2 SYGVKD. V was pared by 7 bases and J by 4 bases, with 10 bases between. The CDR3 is CAINPVATGELFF. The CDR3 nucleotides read TGTGCCATCAACCCCGTAGCCACCGGGGAGCTGTTTTTT.